The rows below give T cell receptor beta chains drawn from one sample of a study of blood T cells in healthy people across ages. TCRdb analysed the 5' RACE reads with MiXCR anew, one entry per CDR3 protein. Among 380,000 or so distinct CDR3 sequences, 45% to 60% were seen once, and the ten largest hold under 60%. The sequencing input was blood. The receptors come from a man between 60 and 75 years old in good health. The CDR3 runs from the conserved cysteine through the conserved F or W. D genes are given only for firm matches. The listing skips clone size in some rows; elsewhere it reads once, few, many or a size class.

V gene,D gene,J gene,clone size,CDR3 DNA,CDR3 protein
TRBV12-3/TRBV12-4,TRBD1,TRBJ2-4,once,TGTGCCAGCAGTTTTACAGGGGGAGACAAAAACATTCAGTACTTC,CASSFTGGDKNIQYF
TRBV28,TRBD1,TRBJ2-3,.,TGTGCCAGCAGACCGGACAGGGAAGACACAGATACGCAGTATTTT,CASRPDREDTDTQYF
TRBV3-1,.,TRBJ2-7,few,TGTGCCAGCAGCCAAGATCGGCGAGGATTGGGGTCCCAGTACTTC,CASSQDRRGLGSQYF
TRBV6-4,TRBD2,TRBJ2-3,.,TGTGCCAGCAGTGACTCCCCTAGCGGGGGGACCACAGATACGCAGTATTTT,CASSDSPSGGTTDTQYF
TRBV2,TRBD1,TRBJ1-4,.,TGTGCCAGCAGTGAATGGACAGGAACCGAAAAACTGTTTTTT,CASSEWTGTEKLFF
TRBV7-9,.,TRBJ2-5,.,TGTGCCAGCAGCCCTAGATCTGAAGAGACCCAGTACTTC,CASSPRSEETQYF
TRBV6-5,.,TRBJ2-3,.,TGTGCCAGCAGGGGATGGCGCACAGATACGCAGTATTTT,CASRGWRTDTQYF
TRBV20-1,.,TRBJ1-1,.,TGCAGTGCTAGACCCAGAATGAACACTGAAGCTTTCTTT,CSARPRMNTEAFF
TRBV20-1,TRBD1,TRBJ2-7,few,TGCAGTGCCGGACAGGGGGGGAGAACCTACGAGCAGTACTTC,CSAGQGGRTYEQYF
TRBV4-3,.,TRBJ1-2,.,TGCGCCAGCAGCCAAGATGCGGGGGGCCGGAACTATGGCTACACCTTC,CASSQDAGGRNYGYTF
TRBV11-2,.,TRBJ2-5,.,TGTGCCAGCAGCTACCAAGGCAGGGTGGAGGAGACCCAGTACTTC,CASSYQGRVEETQYF
TRBV30,TRBD2,TRBJ2-4,.,TGTGCCTGGGCCATAGCGGGAAGAGTCAACATTCAGTACTTC,CAWAIAGRVNIQYF
TRBV7-2,.,TRBJ2-7,many,TGTGCCAGCAGCTTATCGTACGGCTACGAGCAGTACTTC,CASSLSYGYEQYF
TRBV30,.,TRBJ2-4,many,TGTGCCTGGACCCTATTCGGGGGCGGGGAGCGGGGAGCCAAAAACATTCAGTACTTC,CAWTLFGGGERGAKNIQYF
TRBV18,TRBD2,TRBJ2-5,.,TGTGCCAGCTCACCGGAAGTAGCGGGAGGAGGAGAGACCCAGTACTTC,CASSPEVAGGGETQYF
TRBV4-2,.,TRBJ2-7,.,TGTGCCAGCAGCCAAGATTCAGGGATTGGCGAGCAGTACTTC,CASSQDSGIGEQYF
TRBV14,.,TRBJ1-1,.,TGTGCCAGCAGCCAAGATTCGGGGAACACTGAAGCTTTCTTT,CASSQDSGNTEAFF
TRBV7-2,TRBD1,TRBJ2-7,.,TGTGCCAGCAGCCCAGGGGGCAGGGGGGCCACCTACGAGCAGTACTTC,CASSPGGRGATYEQYF
TRBV6-6,.,TRBJ1-2,.,TGTGCCAGCAGTTACGGGGGGTTCTATGGCTACACCTTC,CASSYGGFYGYTF
TRBV7-2,TRBD2,TRBJ2-1,.,TGTGCCAGCAGCCCTCGACTAGCGGACGCCTACAATGAGCAGTTCTTC,CASSPRLADAYNEQFF
TRBV10-3,TRBD2,TRBJ2-3,.,TGTGCCGCCGGACTAGCGGGAGACACAGATACGCAGTATTTT,CAAGLAGDTDTQYF
TRBV7-9,.,TRBJ2-1,many,TGTGCCAGCAGCTTAGGAGTAAATGAGCAGTTCTTC,CASSLGVNEQFF
TRBV28,.,TRBJ2-7,.,TGTGCCAGCAGTCTCTCCGACGTCCGAAGCTCCTACGAGCAGTACTTC,CASSLSDVRSSYEQYF
TRBV7-9,TRBD2,TRBJ2-7,.,TGTACCAGCAGCTCCGACACTAGCGGGAGTTCGGCCGAGCAGTACTTC,CTSSSDTSGSSAEQYF
TRBV12-3/TRBV12-4,.,TRBJ2-7,.,TGTGCCAACAGTTTCCAGGGGACCTCCTACGAGCAGTACTTC,CANSFQGTSYEQYF
TRBV20-1,.,TRBJ1-1,.,TGCAGTGCTAGAGATGTCCGGGTTAACACTGAAGCTTTCTTT,CSARDVRVNTEAFF
TRBV27,.,TRBJ2-7,.,TGTGCCAGCAGTTTAGGTCATGCCGGGAACGAGCAGTACTTC,CASSLGHAGNEQYF
TRBV5-1,.,TRBJ2-7,.,TGCGCCAGCAGCTTCACGAGTAAAGCCTACGAGCAGTACTTC,CASSFTSKAYEQYF
TRBV7-2,TRBD2,TRBJ2-7,once,TGTGCCAGCAGCTTTTCCCTAGCGGCAAACTACGAGCAGTACTTC,CASSFSLAANYEQYF
TRBV7-2,.,TRBJ2-7,.,TGTGCCAGCAGCTTAGGGCCTACAGGGAAAGAGCAGTACTTC,CASSLGPTGKEQYF
TRBV20-1,TRBD2,TRBJ2-1,.,TGCAGTGCTAGAGGGCCTAGCGGGGGGTACGGTGAGCAGTTCTTC,CSARGPSGGYGEQFF
TRBV5-1,.,TRBJ1-4,.,TGCGCCAGCAGCTTGGAAGTGACGCGAGCTAATGAAAAACTGTTTTTT,CASSLEVTRANEKLFF
TRBV20-1,.,TRBJ2-4,few,TGCAGTGCTAGGCCCAGTGGTAGCAAAAACATTCAGTACTTC,CSARPSGSKNIQYF
TRBV6-2/TRBV6-3,.,TRBJ2-7,many,TGTGCCAGCATCAAGGGACGGTCGAGGGACGAGCAGTACTTC,CASIKGRSRDEQYF
TRBV3-1,TRBD1,TRBJ2-1,.,TGTGCCAGCAGCCAAGGAGTTCCAGGGGGATACAATGAGCAGTTCTTC,CASSQGVPGGYNEQFF
TRBV6-1,TRBD1,TRBJ2-7,.,TGTGCCAGCAAAATTTCTACAGGGGCCGGATACGAGCAGTACTTC,CASKISTGAGYEQYF
TRBV5-1,TRBD1,TRBJ2-7,.,TGCGCCAGCAGCTTGGATTTGGCCAGGGGGTTTGACGAGCAGTACTTC,CASSLDLARGFDEQYF
TRBV3-1,TRBD1,TRBJ2-2,few,TGTGCCAGCAGCGACAGGGCTAGCGGGGAGCTGTTTTTT,CASSDRASGELFF
TRBV6-2/TRBV6-3,.,TRBJ2-3,.,TGTGCCAGCAGTGACGAGCGCACAGATACGCAGTATTTT,CASSDERTDTQYF
TRBV7-9,.,TRBJ1-4,few,TGTGCCAGCAGGACCCTTAATGAAAAACTGTTTTTT,CASRTLNEKLFF
TRBV29-1,.,TRBJ1-1,once,TGCAGCGTTGAAATAAACACTGAAGCTTTCTTT,CSVEINTEAFF
TRBV9,TRBD1,TRBJ2-4,.,TGTGCCAGCAGCGTAGTTGCAGGGGGAGCCAAAAACATTCAGTACTTC,CASSVVAGGAKNIQYF
TRBV20-1,TRBD1,TRBJ2-1,.,TGCAGTGCTAGCAGAGGGGGCGATGAGCAGTTCTTC,CSASRGGDEQFF
TRBV20-1,.,TRBJ2-5,.,TGCAGTGCTAGAGATGGACAATCCCAAGAGACCCAGTACTTC,CSARDGQSQETQYF
TRBV29-1,TRBD1,TRBJ2-3,.,TGCAGCGCTGGACAGGGGGCAGATACGCAGTATTTT,CSAGQGADTQYF
TRBV20-1,.,TRBJ1-1,.,TGCAGTGCCCGAGGACTCGGTGCTGAAGCTTTCTTT,CSARGLGAEAFF